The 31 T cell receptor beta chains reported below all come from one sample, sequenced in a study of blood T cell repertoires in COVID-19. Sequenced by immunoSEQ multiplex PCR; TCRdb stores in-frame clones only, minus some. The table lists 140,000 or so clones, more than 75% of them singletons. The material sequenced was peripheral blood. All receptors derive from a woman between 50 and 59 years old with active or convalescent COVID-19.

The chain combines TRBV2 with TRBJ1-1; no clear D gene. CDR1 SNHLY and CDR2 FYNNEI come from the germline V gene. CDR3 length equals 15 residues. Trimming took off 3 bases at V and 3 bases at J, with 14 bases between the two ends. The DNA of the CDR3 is TGTGCCAGCAGTGAGAGCGGGCGGACCCACACTGAAGCTTTCTTT. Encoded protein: CASSESGRTHTEAFF. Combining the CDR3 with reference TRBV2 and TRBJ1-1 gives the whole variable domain EPEVTQTPSHQVTQMGQEVILRCVPISNHLYFYWYRQILGQKVEFLVSFYNNEISEKSEIFDDQFSVERPDGSNFTLKIRSTKLEDSAMYFCASSESGRTHTEAFFGQGTRLTVV.

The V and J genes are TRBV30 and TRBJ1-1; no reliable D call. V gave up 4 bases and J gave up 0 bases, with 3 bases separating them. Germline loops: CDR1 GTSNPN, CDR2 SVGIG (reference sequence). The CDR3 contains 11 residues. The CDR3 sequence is CAWNLNTEAFF. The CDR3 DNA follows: TGTGCCTGGAACTTGAACACTGAAGCTTTCTTT.

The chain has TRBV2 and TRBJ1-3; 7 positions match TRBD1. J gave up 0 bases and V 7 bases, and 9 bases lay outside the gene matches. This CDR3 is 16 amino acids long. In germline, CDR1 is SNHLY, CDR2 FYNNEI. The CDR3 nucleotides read TGTGCCAGCAACGACAGGGAGTTGTTCTCTGGAAACACCATATATTTT. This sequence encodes CASNDRELFSGNTIYF.

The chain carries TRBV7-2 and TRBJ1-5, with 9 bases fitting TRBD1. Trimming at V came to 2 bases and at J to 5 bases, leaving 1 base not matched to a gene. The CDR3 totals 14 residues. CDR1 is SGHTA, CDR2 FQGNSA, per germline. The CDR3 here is CASSLTGGDQPQHF. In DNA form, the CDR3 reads TGTGCCAGCAGCTTAACAGGGGGCGATCAGCCCCAGCATTTT.

This CDR3 reads CASSISREQFF. CDR3 DNA: TGTGCCAGCAGTATTTCCCGTGAGCAGTTCTTC. This rearrangement joins TRBV12-3 or TRBV12-4 to TRBJ2-1, with D hard to call. Trimming shortened V by 5 bases and J by 9 bases, and 8 bases separated the two germline ends. CDR3 length: 11 residues.

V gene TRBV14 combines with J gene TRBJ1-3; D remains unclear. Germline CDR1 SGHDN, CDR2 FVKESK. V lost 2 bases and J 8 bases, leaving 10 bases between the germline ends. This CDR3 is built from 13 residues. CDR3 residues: CASSQNNGDTIYF. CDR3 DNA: TGTGCCAGCAGCCAAAACAACGGGGACACCATATATTTT. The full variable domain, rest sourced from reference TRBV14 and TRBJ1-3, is EAGVTQFPSHSVIEKGQTVTLRCDPISGHDNLYWYRRVMGKEIKFLLHFVKESKQDESGMPNNRFLAERTGGTYSTLKVQPAELEDSGVYFCASSQNNGDTIYFGEGSWLTVV.

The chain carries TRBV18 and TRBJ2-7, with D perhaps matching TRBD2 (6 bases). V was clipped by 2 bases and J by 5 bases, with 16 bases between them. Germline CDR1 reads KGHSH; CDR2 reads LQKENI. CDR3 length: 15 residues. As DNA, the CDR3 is TGTGCCAGCTCACCAGAGGCGGGACGTCGAGACGAGCAGTACTTC. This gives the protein CASSPEAGRRDEQYF.

The CDR3 protein is CASSLAGVQETQYF. The CDR3 nucleotides are TGTGCCAGCTCCCTCGCGGGGGTCCAAGAGACCCAGTACTTC. This rearrangement joins TRBV18 to TRBJ2-5; 7 nucleotides align to TRBD2. The trim removed 6 bases at V and 1 base at J, leaving 5 bases unmatched. Germline V gives CDR1 KGHSH, CDR2 LQKENI. The CDR3 runs 14 residues.

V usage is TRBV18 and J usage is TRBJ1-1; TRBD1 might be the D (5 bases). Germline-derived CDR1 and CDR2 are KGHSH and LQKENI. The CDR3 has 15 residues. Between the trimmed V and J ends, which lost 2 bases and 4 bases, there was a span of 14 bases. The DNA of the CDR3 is TGTGCCAGCTCACCAGGGACTAGCGGGGGCACTGAAGCTTTCTTT. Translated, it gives CASSPGTSGGTEAFF.

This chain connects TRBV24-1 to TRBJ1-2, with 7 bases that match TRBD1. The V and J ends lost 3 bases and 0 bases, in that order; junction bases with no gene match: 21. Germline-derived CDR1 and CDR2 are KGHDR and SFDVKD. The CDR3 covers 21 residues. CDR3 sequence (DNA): TGTGCCACCAGTGATCCGCGCGCCGGGACAGACCCGCAAATTTCTAACTATGGCTACACCTTC. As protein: CATSDPRAGTDPQISNYGYTF.

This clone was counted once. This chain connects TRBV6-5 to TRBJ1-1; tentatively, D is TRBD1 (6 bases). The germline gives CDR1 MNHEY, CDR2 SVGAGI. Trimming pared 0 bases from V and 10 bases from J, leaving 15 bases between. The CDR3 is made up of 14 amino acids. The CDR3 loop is CASSYSGGLSGAFF. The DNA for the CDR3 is TGTGCCAGCAGTTACTCCGGGGGGCTGTCCGGAGCTTTCTTT.

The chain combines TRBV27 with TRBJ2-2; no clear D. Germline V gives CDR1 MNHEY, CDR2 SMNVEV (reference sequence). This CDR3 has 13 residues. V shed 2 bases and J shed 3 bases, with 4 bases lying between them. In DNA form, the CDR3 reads TGTGCCAGCAGTTTAGGCTACACCGGGGAGCTGTTTTTT. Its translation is CASSLGYTGELFF.

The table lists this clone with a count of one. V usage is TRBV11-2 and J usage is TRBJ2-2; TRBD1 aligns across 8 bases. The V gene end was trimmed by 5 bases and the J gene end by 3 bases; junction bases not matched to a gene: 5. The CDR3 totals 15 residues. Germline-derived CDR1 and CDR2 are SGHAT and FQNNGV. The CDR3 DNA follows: TGTGCCAGCAGCCGCGGACAGGGTGACACCGGGGAGCTGTTTTTT. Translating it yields CASSRGQGDTGELFF.

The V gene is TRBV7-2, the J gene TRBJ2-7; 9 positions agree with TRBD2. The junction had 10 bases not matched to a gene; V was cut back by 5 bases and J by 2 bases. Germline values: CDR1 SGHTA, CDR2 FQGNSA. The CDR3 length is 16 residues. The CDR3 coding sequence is TGTGCCAGCAGCCCACTGGGACTAGCTACGACCTACGAGCAGTACTTC. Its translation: CASSPLGLATTYEQYF.

CDR3: CASSFRVAEQYF. The CDR3 nucleotides are TGTGCCAGCAGCTTCCGGGTGGCCGAGCAGTACTTC. The chain recombines TRBV28 with TRBJ2-7; D remains ambiguous. This CDR3 has 12 amino acids. The V gene lost 6 bases and the J gene lost 6 bases, with 12 bases spanning the gap. Germline V gene sequence: CDR1 MDHEN, CDR2 SYDVKM.

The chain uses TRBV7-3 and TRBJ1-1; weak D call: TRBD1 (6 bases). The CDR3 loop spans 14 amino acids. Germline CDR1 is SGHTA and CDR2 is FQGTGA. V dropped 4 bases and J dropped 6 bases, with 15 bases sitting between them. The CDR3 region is CASSSQGGGSEAFF. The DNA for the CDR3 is TGTGCCAGCAGCTCCCAAGGCGGGGGCTCTGAAGCTTTCTTT.

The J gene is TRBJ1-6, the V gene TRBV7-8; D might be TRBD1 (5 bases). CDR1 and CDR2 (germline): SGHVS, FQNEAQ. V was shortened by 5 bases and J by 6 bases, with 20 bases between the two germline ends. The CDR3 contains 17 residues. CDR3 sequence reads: CASSPRPDFRGNSPLHF. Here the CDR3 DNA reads TGTGCCAGCAGCCCAAGACCCGACTTTAGGGGTAATTCACCCCTCCACTTT.

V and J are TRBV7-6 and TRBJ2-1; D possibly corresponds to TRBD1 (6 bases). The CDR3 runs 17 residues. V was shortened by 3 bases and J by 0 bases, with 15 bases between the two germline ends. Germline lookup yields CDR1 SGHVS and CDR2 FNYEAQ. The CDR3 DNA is TGTGCCAGCAGCTTGGCGAGAGGGGGAGACTCCTACAATGAGCAGTTCTTC. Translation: CASSLARGGDSYNEQFF.

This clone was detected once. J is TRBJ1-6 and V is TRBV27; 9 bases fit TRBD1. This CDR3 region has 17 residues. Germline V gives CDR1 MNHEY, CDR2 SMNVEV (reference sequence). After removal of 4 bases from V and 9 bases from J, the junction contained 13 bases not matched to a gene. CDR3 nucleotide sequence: TGTGCCAGCAGTTCCAAACTGAGGACAGGGGCATCTTCACCCCTCCACTTT. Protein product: CASSSKLRTGASSPLHF.

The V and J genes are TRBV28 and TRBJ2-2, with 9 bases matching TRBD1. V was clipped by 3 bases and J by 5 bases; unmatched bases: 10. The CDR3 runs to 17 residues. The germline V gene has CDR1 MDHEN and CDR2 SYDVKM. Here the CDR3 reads CASSFPIGTGRTGELFF. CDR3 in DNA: TGTGCCAGCAGTTTTCCTATAGGGACAGGGAGGACCGGGGAGCTGTTTTTT.

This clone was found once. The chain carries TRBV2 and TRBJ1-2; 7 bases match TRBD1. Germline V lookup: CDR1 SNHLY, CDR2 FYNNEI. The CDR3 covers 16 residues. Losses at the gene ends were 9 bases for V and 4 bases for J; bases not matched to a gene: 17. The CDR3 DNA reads TGTGCCAGACGCCTTAAAACAGGGGTAGAGGGCTATGGCTACACCTTC. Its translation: CARRLKTGVEGYGYTF.

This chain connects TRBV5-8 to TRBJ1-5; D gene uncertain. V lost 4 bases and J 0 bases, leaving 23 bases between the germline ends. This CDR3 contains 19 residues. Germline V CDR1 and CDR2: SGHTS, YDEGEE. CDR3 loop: CASSLSFGAFFDSNQPQHF. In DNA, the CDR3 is TGTGCCAGCAGCCTCTCGTTTGGTGCGTTTTTTGATAGCAATCAGCCCCAGCATTTT. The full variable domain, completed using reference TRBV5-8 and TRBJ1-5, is EAGVTQSPTHLIKTRGQQATLRCSPISGHTSVYWYQQALGLGLQFLLWYDEGEERNRGNFPPRFSGRQFPNYSSELNVNALELEDSALYLCASSLSFGAFFDSNQPQHFGDGTRLSIL.

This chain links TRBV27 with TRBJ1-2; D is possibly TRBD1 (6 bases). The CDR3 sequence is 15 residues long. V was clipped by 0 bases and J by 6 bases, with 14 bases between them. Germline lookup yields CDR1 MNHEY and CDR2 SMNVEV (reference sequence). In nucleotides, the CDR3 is TGTGCCAGCAGTTTATCCCCGCAGGGGCTGGATGGCTACACCTTC. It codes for CASSLSPQGLDGYTF.

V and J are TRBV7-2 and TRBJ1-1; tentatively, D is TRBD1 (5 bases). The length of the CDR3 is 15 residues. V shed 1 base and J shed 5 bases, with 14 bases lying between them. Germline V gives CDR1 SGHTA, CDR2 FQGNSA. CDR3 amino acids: CASSLVGVGGTEAFF. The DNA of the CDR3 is TGTGCCAGCAGCTTAGTGGGGGTGGGAGGGACTGAAGCTTTCTTT.

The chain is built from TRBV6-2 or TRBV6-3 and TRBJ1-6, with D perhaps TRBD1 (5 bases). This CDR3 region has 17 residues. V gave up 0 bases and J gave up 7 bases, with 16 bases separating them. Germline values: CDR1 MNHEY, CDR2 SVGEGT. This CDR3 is CASSYSTGGGQNSPLHF. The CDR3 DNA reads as TGTGCCAGCAGTTACTCCACTGGGGGAGGTCAGAATTCACCCCTCCACTTT.

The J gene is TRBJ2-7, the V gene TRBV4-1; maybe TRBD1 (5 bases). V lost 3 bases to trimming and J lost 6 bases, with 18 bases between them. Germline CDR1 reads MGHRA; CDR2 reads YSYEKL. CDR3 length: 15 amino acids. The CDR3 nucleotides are TGCGCCAGCAGCCATGACAAGACAGCCTTTAGCGAGCAGTACTTC. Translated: CASSHDKTAFSEQYF.

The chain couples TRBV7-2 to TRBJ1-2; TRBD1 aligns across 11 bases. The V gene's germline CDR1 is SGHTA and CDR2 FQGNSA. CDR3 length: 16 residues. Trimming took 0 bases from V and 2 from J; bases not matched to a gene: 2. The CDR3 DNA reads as TGTGCCAGCAGCTTAGCGGGGACAGGGGGGAACTATGGCTACACCTTC. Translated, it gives CASSLAGTGGNYGYTF.

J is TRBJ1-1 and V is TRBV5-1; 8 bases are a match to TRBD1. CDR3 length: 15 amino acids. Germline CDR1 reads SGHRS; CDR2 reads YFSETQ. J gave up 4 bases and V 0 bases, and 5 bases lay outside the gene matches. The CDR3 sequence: CASSLEQGALTEAFF. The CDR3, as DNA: TGCGCCAGCAGCTTGGAGCAGGGGGCACTCACTGAAGCTTTCTTT.

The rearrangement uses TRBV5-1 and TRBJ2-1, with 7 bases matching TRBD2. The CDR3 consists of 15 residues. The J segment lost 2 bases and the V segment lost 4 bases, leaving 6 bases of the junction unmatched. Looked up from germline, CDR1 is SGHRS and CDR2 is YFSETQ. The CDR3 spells CASSAASGTYNEQFF. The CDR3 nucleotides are TGCGCCAGCAGCGCGGCTAGCGGAACCTACAATGAGCAGTTCTTC.

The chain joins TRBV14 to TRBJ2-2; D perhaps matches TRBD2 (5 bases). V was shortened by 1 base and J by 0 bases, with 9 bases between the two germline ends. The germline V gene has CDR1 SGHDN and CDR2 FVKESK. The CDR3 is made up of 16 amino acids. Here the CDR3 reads CASSQVFGTNTGELFF. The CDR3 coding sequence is TGTGCCAGCAGCCAAGTCTTCGGGACGAACACCGGGGAGCTGTTTTTT.

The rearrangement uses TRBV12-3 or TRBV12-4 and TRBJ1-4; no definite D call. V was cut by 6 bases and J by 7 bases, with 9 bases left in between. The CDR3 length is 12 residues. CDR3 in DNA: TGTGCCAGCAGGAGAAGTGGTGAAAAACTGTTTTTT. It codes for CASRRSGEKLFF.